The sample holds many counts of the clone carrying this T cell receptor beta chain. The antigen remains undetermined. The data originate from a study of T cells in Graves' hyperthyroidism and ophthalmopathy. General study points: Median prediction lead before ophthalmopathy onset was 5.5 to 7 months with the model.

RNA transcripts were the template for amplifying TCR beta CDR3 regions. Carried out on the TCR CDR3, a first-round RT-PCR used the HTBI primer set. TCRdb reprocessed the multiplex PCR reads via MiXCR and lists one record per CDR3 protein. The table records fewer than 750,000 distinct CDR3 sequences, under 60% of them present only once. The germline V gene has CDR1 MNHEY and CDR2 SMNVEV (reference sequence). This CDR3 has 15 amino acids. Trimming pared 3 bases from V and 1 base from J, leaving 7 bases between. The TCR originated in a woman under 30 with Graves' hyperthyroidism. This chain uses TRBV27 with TRBJ2-6; no firm D call. Sequencing was performed on peripheral blood or thyroid tissue (not recorded which). The CDR3 sequence: CASSLVGSGANVLTF. The CDR3 DNA sequence: TGTGCCAGCAGTTTGGTGGGGTCTGGGGCCAACGTCCTGACTTTC.